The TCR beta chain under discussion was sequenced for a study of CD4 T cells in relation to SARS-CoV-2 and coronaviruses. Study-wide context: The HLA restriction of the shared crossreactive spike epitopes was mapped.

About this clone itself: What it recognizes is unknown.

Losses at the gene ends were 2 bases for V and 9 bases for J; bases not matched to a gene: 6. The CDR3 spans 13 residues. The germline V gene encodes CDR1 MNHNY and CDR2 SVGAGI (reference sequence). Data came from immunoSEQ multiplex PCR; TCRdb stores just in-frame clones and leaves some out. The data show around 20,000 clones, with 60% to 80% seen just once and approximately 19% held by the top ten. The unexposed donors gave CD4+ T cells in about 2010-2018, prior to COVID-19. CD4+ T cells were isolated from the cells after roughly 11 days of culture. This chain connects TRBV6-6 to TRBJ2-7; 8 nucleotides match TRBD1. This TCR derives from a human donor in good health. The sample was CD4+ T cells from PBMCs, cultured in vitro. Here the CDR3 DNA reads TGTGCCAGCAGTTACGGACAGGGATTTGGGCAGTACTTC. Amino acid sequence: CASSYGQGFGQYF.